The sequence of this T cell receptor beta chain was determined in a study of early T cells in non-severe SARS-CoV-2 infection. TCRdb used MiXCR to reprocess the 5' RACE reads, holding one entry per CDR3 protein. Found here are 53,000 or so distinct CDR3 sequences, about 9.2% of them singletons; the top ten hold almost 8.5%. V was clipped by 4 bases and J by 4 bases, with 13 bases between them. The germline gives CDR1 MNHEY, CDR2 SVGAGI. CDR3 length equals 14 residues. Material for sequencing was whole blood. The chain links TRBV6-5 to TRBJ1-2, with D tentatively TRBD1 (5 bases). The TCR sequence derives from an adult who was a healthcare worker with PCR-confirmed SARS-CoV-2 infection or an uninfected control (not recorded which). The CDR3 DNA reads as TGTGCCAGCAGTTTTAGAGGGGTTTCCTATGGCTACACCTTC. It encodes CASSFRGVSYGYTF.